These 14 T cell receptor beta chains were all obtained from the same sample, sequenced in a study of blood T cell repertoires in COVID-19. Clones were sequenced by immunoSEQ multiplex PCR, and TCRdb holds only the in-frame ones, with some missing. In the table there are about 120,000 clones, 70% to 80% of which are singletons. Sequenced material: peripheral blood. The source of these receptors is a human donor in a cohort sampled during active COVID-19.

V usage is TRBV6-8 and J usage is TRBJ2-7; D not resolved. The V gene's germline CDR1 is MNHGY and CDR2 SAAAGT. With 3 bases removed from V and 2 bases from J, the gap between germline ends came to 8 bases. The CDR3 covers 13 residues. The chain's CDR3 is CASSYLVTYEQYF. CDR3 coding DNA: TGTGCCAGCAGTTATCTAGTTACCTACGAGCAGTACTTC.

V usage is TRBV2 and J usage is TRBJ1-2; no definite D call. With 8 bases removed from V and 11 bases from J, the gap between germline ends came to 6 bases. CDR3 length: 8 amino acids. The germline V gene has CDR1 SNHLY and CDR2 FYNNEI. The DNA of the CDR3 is TGTGCCAGCGGTGCTTACACCTTC. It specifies CASGAYTF.

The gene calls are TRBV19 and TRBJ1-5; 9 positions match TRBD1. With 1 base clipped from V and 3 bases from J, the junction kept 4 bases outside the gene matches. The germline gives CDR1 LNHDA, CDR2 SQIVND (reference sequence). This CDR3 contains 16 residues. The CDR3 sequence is CASSIGTGVNNQPQHF. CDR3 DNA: TGTGCCAGTAGTATAGGGACAGGGGTAAACAATCAGCCCCAGCATTTT.

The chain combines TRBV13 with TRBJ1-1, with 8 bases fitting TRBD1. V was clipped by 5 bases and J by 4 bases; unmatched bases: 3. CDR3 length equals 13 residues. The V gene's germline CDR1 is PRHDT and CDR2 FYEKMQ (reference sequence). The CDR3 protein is CASSADRGTEAFF. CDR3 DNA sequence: TGTGCCAGCAGCGCAGACAGGGGCACTGAAGCTTTCTTT.

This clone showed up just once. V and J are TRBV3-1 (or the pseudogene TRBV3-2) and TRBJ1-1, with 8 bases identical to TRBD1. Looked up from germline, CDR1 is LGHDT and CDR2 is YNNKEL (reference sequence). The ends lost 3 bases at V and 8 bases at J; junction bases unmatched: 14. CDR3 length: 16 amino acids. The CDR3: CASSQDGTGRRREAFF. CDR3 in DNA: TGTGCCAGCAGCCAGGATGGGACAGGTCGTCGTCGGGAAGCTTTCTTT.

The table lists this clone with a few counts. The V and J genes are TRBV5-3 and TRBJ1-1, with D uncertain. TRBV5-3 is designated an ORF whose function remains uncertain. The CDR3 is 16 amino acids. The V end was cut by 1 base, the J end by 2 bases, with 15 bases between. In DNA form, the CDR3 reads TGTGCCAGAAGCTTGTTGTGGGAGCAGGCCAACACTGAAGCTTTCTTT. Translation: CARSLLWEQANTEAFF.

The DNA for the CDR3 is TGCGCCAGCAGTCACCGGGACAGCTCCTACGAGCAGTACTTC. This encodes CASSHRDSSYEQYF. The chain has TRBV10-2 and TRBJ2-7; 7 positions match TRBD1. J was trimmed by 0 bases and V by 5 bases; bases with no gene match: 4. CDR1 and CDR2 (germline): WSHSY, SAAADI. This CDR3 is 14 amino acids long.

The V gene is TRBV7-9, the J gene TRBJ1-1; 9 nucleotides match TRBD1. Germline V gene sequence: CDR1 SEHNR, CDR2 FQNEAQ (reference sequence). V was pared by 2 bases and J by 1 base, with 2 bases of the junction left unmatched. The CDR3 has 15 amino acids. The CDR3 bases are TGTGCCAGCAGCTTACGGACAGGGGAGAACACTGAAGCTTTCTTT. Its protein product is CASSLRTGENTEAFF.

The CDR3 protein is CASSPGLGDTQYF. As DNA, the CDR3 is TGTGCCAGCAGCCCGGGACTAGGTGATACGCAGTATTTT. The chain is built from TRBV7-8 and TRBJ2-3, with 8 bases identical to TRBD2. The CDR3 extends over 13 amino acids. V shed 5 bases, J shed 6 bases, and the junction held 4 bases outside the gene matches. CDR1 is SGHVS, CDR2 FQNEAQ, per germline.

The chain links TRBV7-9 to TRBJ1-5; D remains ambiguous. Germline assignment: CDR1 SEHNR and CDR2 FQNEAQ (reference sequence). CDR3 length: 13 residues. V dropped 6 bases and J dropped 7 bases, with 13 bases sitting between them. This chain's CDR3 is CASSLREGQPQHF. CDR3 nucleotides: TGTGCCAGCAGTCTCCGCGAGGGCCAGCCCCAGCATTTT.

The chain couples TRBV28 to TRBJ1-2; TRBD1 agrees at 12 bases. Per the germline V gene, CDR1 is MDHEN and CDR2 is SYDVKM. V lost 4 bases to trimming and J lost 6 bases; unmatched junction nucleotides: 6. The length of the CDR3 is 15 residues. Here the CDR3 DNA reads TGTGCCAGCAGTTCCCCGGGGGACAGGGGGCATGGCTACACCTTC. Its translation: CASSSPGDRGHGYTF.

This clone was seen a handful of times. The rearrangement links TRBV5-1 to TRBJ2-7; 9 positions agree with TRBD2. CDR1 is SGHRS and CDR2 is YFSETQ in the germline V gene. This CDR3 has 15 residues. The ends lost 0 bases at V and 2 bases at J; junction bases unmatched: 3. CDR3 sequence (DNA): TGCGCCAGCAGCTTGGTCCCTAGCGGGACCTACGAGCAGTACTTC. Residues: CASSLVPSGTYEQYF.

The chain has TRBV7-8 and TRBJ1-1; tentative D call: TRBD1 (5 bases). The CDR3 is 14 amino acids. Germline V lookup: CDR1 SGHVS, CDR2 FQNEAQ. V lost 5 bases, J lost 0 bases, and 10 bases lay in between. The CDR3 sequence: CASSTPQVNTEAFF. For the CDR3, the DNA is TGTGCCAGCAGCACCCCACAGGTGAACACTGAAGCTTTCTTT.

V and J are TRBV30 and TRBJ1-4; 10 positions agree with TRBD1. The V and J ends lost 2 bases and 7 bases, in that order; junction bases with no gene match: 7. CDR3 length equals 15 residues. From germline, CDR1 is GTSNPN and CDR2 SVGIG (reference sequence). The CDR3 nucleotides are TGTGCCTGGAGTCTCCTGGGACAGGGGCCTGAAAAACTGTTTTTT. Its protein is CAWSLLGQGPEKLFF.